There are a few counts of the clone carrying this T cell receptor (beta chain). Its target is unknown. Using its own MiXCR run on the 5' RACE reads, TCRdb lists one record per CDR3 protein. Of about 150,000 distinct CDR3 sequences listed, under 45% were seen once; the top ten hold roughly 15%. The sample is drawn from a study of CD8 T cells in ankylosing spondylitis. Study observations and caveats: Ankylosing spondylitis blood seemed to carry a telltale TCR beta motif made of under ten highly homologous variants.

Germline V gene lookup returns CDR1 SEHNR and CDR2 FQNEAQ (reference sequence). This CDR3 spans 16 amino acids. Trimming removed 4 bases from V and 1 base from J, with 14 bases in between. This sequence originates from a male donor with ankylosing spondylitis. The rearrangement joins TRBV7-9 to TRBJ2-1; tentative D call: TRBD2 (6 bases). The sample consisted of synovial fluid, either unsorted or a sorted T cell fraction (not recorded which). CDR3 in DNA: TGTGCCAGCAGCTCTACGGACTACCGATCCTACAATGAGCAGTTCTTC. It encodes CASSSTDYRSYNEQFF.